These T cell receptor beta chains were read from a single sample in a study of T cells in localized non-small cell lung cancer. Generated by immunoSEQ multiplex PCR, the TCRdb table keeps only in-frame clones and is missing some. Of tens of thousands of clones listed, 91% were seen once; the top ten hold roughly a tenth. The material was PBMCs, obtained before any cancer treatment. These receptors originate from a woman between 35 and 70 years old with stage II lung adenocarcinoma. Both conserved end residues are part of each CDR3. The D gene is left open where the match is weak. Clone size is shown for a subset of rows, as once, few, many or a class of expanded clone.

-	TRBV27	TRBJ2-7	-	CASSFSDTPYEQYF	TGTGCCAGCAGTTTCTCCGACACACCCTACGAGCAGTACTTC
-	TRBV5-6	TRBJ2-3	once	CASSTGVDTQYF	TGTGCCAGCAGTACGGGGGTAGATACGCAGTATTTT
-	TRBV9	TRBJ2-2	few	CASSPGTTGELFF	TGTGCCAGCAGCCCCGGGACCACCGGGGAGCTGTTTTTT
-	TRBV6-4	TRBJ2-1	-	CASSDEGSSSYNEQFF	TGTGCCAGCAGTGACGAGGGGTCCAGCTCCTACAATGAGCAGTTCTTC
TRBD2	TRBV5-8	TRBJ2-1	few	CASSPTLAGDHNEQFF	TGTGCCAGCAGCCCCACACTAGCGGGAGATCATAATGAGCAGTTCTTC
TRBD1	TRBV6-6	TRBJ2-5	-	CASSLGTGLETQYF	TGTGCCAGCAGCCTCGGGACAGGGTTGGAGACCCAGTACTTC
-	TRBV5-1	TRBJ1-4	once	CASSYGSNEKLFF	TGCGCCAGCAGCTACGGGAGTAATGAAAAACTGTTTTTT
-	TRBV6-6	TRBJ1-1	-	CASSYRAREDTEAFF	TGTGCCAGCAGTTATAGGGCAAGGGAAGACACTGAAGCTTTCTTT
-	TRBV18	TRBJ2-5	-	CASSPNQETQYF	TGTGCCAGCTCACCAAACCAAGAGACCCAGTACTTC
-	TRBV28	TRBJ2-2	-	CASGITGSNTGELFF	TGTGCCAGCGGGATTACAGGGTCCAACACCGGGGAGCTGTTTTTT
TRBD1	TRBV7-7	TRBJ1-4	once	CASSRTGGANEKLFF	TGTGCCAGCAGCCGGACAGGGGGAGCTAATGAAAAACTGTTTTTT
-	TRBV13	TRBJ1-5	-	CASSPDKDGSNQPQHF	TGTGCCAGCAGCCCTGATAAAGACGGAAGCAATCAGCCCCAGCATTTT
-	TRBV6-6	TRBJ2-7	once	CASRIGQGTTYEQYF	TGTGCCAGCCGAATAGGGCAGGGAACGACCTACGAGCAGTACTTC
TRBD1	TRBV9	TRBJ1-2	-	CASTFSTGSDGYTF	TGTGCCAGCACCTTTTCGACAGGGTCAGATGGCTACACCTTC
TRBD2	TRBV7-2	TRBJ2-5	-	CASSLQAGGSETQYF	TGTGCCAGCAGCCTTCAGGCGGGGGGGTCGGAGACCCAGTACTTC
-	TRBV6-5	TRBJ1-4	-	CASSYFQGNEKLFF	TGTGCCAGCAGTTACTTCCAGGGAAATGAAAAACTGTTTTTT
-	TRBV7-2	TRBJ2-2	-	CASSLGGLNTGELFF	TGTGCCAGCAGCTTAGGGGGTTTAAACACCGGGGAGCTGTTTTTT
TRBD1	TRBV5-5	TRBJ1-6	-	CASSRQGGNSPLHF	TGTGCCAGCAGCCGACAGGGGGGTAATTCACCCCTCCACTTT
-	TRBV19	TRBJ1-1	-	CASKSGVNTEAFF	TGTGCCAGTAAGTCCGGGGTGAACACTGAAGCTTTCTTT
-	TRBV20-1	TRBJ1-2	-	CSASPHYGYTF	TGCAGTGCTAGCCCCCACTATGGCTACACCTTC
-	TRBV5-6	TRBJ2-7	-	CASSLGIGYEQYF	TGTGCCAGCAGTTTGGGTATTGGCTACGAGCAGTACTTC
-	TRBV19	TRBJ1-1	-	CASSMQVNTEAFF	TGTGCCAGTAGTATGCAAGTGAACACTGAAGCTTTCTTT
-	TRBV18	TRBJ1-1	-	CASAQGNTEAFF	TGTGCCAGCGCACAGGGGAACACTGAAGCTTTCTTT
-	TRBV28	TRBJ2-1	-	CASSHPDPGHYNEQFF	TGTGCCAGCAGTCACCCCGACCCGGGGCACTACAATGAGCAGTTCTTC
TRBD2	TRBV4-1	TRBJ2-3	-	CASSLDKAGGSDTQYF	TGCGCCAGCAGCCTAGATAAAGCGGGAGGATCAGATACGCAGTATTTT
-	TRBV10-3	TRBJ1-3	once	CAISEQISGNTIYF	TGTGCCATCAGTGAGCAAATCTCTGGAAACACCATATATTTT
-	TRBV5-4	TRBJ2-7	-	CASSLVGSTYEQYF	TGTGCCAGCAGCTTGGTAGGATCCACCTACGAGCAGTACTTC
TRBD1	TRBV5-4	TRBJ1-4	-	CASSSDRGRDEKLFF	TGTGCCAGCAGCTCGGACAGGGGGAGGGATGAAAAACTGTTTTTT
TRBD1	TRBV19	TRBJ1-2	-	CASSVQGYGYTF	TGTGCCAGTAGTGTACAGGGGTACGGCTACACCTTC
-	TRBV6-1	TRBJ2-7	-	CASSEGILPTYEQYF	TGTGCCAGCAGTGAAGGAATCCTCCCCACCTACGAGCAGTACTTC